A single sample gave rise to the 13 T cell receptor beta chains below, sequenced in a study of shared clonotypes between healthy human individuals. Assay: immunoSEQ multiplex PCR; the TCRdb copy retains only in-frame clones and omits some. The table has 400,000 to 600,000 clones, 75% to 80% seen once. Sequenced: PBMCs. The receptors here all came from a woman in her forties in good health. Some clones in this sample may be carry-over from other donors' samples.

V is TRBV5-6 and J is TRBJ2-1, with D possibly being TRBD1 (5 bases). The CDR3 runs 14 residues. Germline values: CDR1 SGHDT, CDR2 YYEEEE. The V gene lost 3 bases and the J gene lost 0 bases, with 7 bases spanning the gap. The CDR3 loop reads CASSSDSSYNEQFF. CDR3 DNA: TGTGCCAGCAGCTCCGACAGCTCCTACAATGAGCAGTTCTTC.

As regards this clone: Different DNA sequences within this sample yield the same CDR3. The CDR3 protein is CTSSQDRGRPDTQYF. DNA for the CDR3: TGCACCAGCAGCCAAGATAGGGGAAGACCCGATACGCAGTATTTT. This chain connects TRBV1 to TRBJ2-3; TRBD1 reflects the table's D call only, with no check against the DNA. TRBV1 corresponds to a pseudogene. This CDR3 comprises 15 residues.

This chain uses TRBV4-2 with TRBJ1-5; D possibly corresponds to TRBD1 (5 bases). Per the germline V gene, CDR1 is LGHNA and CDR2 is YNFKEQ. The CDR3 is 16 amino acids. Between the trimmed V and J ends, which lost 4 bases and 4 bases, there was a span of 17 bases. CDR3 nucleotides: TGTGCCAGCAGCCTTCGTGTAGGGACGGAAAATCAGCCCCAGCATTTT. Translation: CASSLRVGTENQPQHF.

V gene TRBV5-6 combines with J gene TRBJ2-7; the match to TRBD2 covers 7 bases. Germline trimming cut 4 bases from V and 3 bases from J; bases unmatched to any gene: 10. CDR1 is SGHDT and CDR2 is YYEEEE in the germline V gene. The CDR3 consists of 15 residues. The DNA of the CDR3 is TGTGCCAGCAGCCGCGGGCGCGGGGGATTCTACGAGCAGTACTTC. Translating it yields CASSRGRGGFYEQYF.

This clone showed up just once. The gene calls are TRBV5-5 and TRBJ2-3; TRBD2 matches 7 bases. Per the germline V gene, CDR1 is SGHKS and CDR2 is YYEKEE (reference sequence). The length of the CDR3 is 16 residues. The V segment lost 2 bases and the J segment 5 bases; nucleotides outside the gene matches: 11. This CDR3 reads CASSFSFAGAQDTQYF. CDR3 DNA: TGTGCCAGCAGCTTCTCCTTCGCGGGAGCCCAAGATACGCAGTATTTT.

This clone has only a few counts. CDR3 coding DNA: TGTGCCAGCAGTGATTTAGCGGGAGGGCGGGATGAGCAGTTCTTC. It encodes CASSDLAGGRDEQFF. The chain links TRBV6-1 to TRBJ2-1; 11 nucleotides match TRBD2. Germline CDR1 is MNHNS and CDR2 is SASEGT. This CDR3 region has 15 residues. The J segment lost 8 bases and the V segment lost 3 bases, leaving 6 bases of the junction unmatched.

The chain combines TRBV2 with TRBJ2-5, with D perhaps TRBD2 (6 bases). The ends were cut back, 7 bases at V and 1 base at J, with 13 bases in the middle. CDR1 is SNHLY and CDR2 is FYNNEI in the germline V gene. The CDR3 is made up of 14 amino acids. Here the CDR3 reads CASIRSSVQETQYF. The CDR3 DNA follows: TGTGCCAGCATTCGGTCTAGCGTCCAAGAGACCCAGTACTTC.

This clone has just a few counts. The chain joins TRBV2 to TRBJ1-1; no reliable D call. CDR3 length: 14 residues. CDR1 and CDR2 (germline): SNHLY, FYNNEI. Trimming left V 7 bases short and J 0 bases short, with 12 bases between. CDR3 region: CASTREDLNTEAFF. CDR3 in DNA: TGTGCCAGCACAAGGGAGGACTTGAACACTGAAGCTTTCTTT.

The V gene is TRBV27, the J gene TRBJ1-2; D gene ambiguous. Trimming cost V 0 bases and J 8 bases, with 16 bases left between them. This CDR3 contains 15 residues. Looked up from germline, CDR1 is MNHEY and CDR2 is SMNVEV (reference sequence). In nucleotides, the CDR3 is TGTGCCAGCAGTTTATCGGAATCAATCAGGACGGGCTACACCTTC. Residues: CASSLSESIRTGYTF.

The CDR3 sequence: CASSLSQSNTQYF. DNA of the CDR3: TGTGCCAGCAGCTTAAGTCAGAGCAATACGCAGTATTTT. J is TRBJ2-3 and V is TRBV7-3; D is unresolved. V lost 1 base and J lost 7, with 9 bases in between. This CDR3 has 13 amino acids. CDR1 and CDR2 from the germline V gene are SGHTA and FQGTGA.

The V gene is TRBV19, the J gene TRBJ2-1, with D tentatively TRBD2 (5 bases). This CDR3 has 15 residues. Germline V gene data show CDR1 as LNHDA and CDR2 as SQIVND (reference sequence). The V end lost 1 base, the J end lost 2 bases, and 9 bases lay between the germline ends. The CDR3 DNA reads TGTGCCAGTAGTATAGTCCCGGGGACCTACAATGAGCAGTTCTTC. This encodes CASSIVPGTYNEQFF.

J is TRBJ2-6 and V is TRBV28; no clear D gene. Germline V gene lookup returns CDR1 MDHEN and CDR2 SYDVKM. This CDR3 is built from 18 residues. The V and J ends lost 5 bases and 0 bases respectively, with 17 bases between them. In DNA, the CDR3 is TGTGCCAGCAGTCCCCCGAACGGGCTCGGCTCTGGGGCCAACGTCCTGACTTTC. As protein: CASSPPNGLGSGANVLTF.

The sample holds a few counts of this clone. The chain carries TRBV28 and TRBJ2-1; 7 bases fit TRBD2. V lost 3 bases to trimming and J lost 8 bases; unmatched junction nucleotides: 7. The CDR3 totals 14 residues. Germline assignment: CDR1 MDHEN and CDR2 SYDVKM. The CDR3 spells CASSLGGEVHEQFF. The CDR3 DNA reads TGTGCCAGCAGTTTGGGAGGGGAGGTCCATGAGCAGTTCTTC.